This is a list of T cell receptor delta chains from one sample in a study of gamma-delta chains in newborns, infants, children. TCRdb made new clone calls on the reads using CATT. The sample consists of approximately 5,000 delta-chain clones, 3% to 3.5% of them appearing once. Sequenced: blood. These receptors all come from a child who was a newborn, infant or young child, either healthy, febrile or measles-vaccinated (not recorded which). Each CDR3 is given with its conserved first and last residue. D genes are given only for firm matches. Not all rows give a size; the values are once, few, many and, for expanded clones, a class.

len: 20; v_gene: TRAV29/DV5; j_gene: TRDJ3; abundance: .; d_gene: .; CDR3aa: CAASAPGEYPSSWDTRQMFF; CDR3nt: TGTGCAGCAAGCGCGCCGGGGGAGTACCCAAGCTCCTGGGACACCCGACAGATGTTTTTC
len: 18; v_gene: TRDV2; j_gene: TRDJ3; abundance: .; d_gene: TRDD3; CDR3aa: CACDRRTGGYWDTRQMFF; CDR3nt: TGTGCCTGTGACCGACGTACTGGGGGATACTGGGACACCCGACAGATGTTTTTC
len: 21; v_gene: TRDV2; j_gene: TRDJ3; abundance: .; d_gene: TRDD3; CDR3aa: CACDPILGDTRYSWDTRQMFF; CDR3nt: TGTGCCTGTGACCCAATACTGGGGGATACGCGATATTCCTGGGACACCCGACAGATGTTTTTC
len: 19; v_gene: TRDV2; j_gene: TRDJ3; abundance: few; d_gene: .; CDR3aa: CACDTVVGAISWDTRQMFF; CDR3nt: TGTGCCTGTGACACCGTGGTGGGGGCTATCTCCTGGGACACCCGACAGATGTTTTTC
len: 18; v_gene: TRAV29/DV5; j_gene: TRDJ1; abundance: .; d_gene: TRDD3; CDR3aa: CAASGYWGIRDKTDKLIF; CDR3nt: TGTGCAGCAAGCGGGTACTGGGGGATACGAGATAAGACCGATAAACTCATCTTT
len: 19; v_gene: TRDV1; j_gene: TRDJ2; abundance: .; d_gene: .; CDR3aa: CALGELSSFAEGLTAQLFF; CDR3nt: TGTGCTCTTGGGGAACTTAGCTCCTTCGCGGAGGGATTGACAGCACAACTCTTCTTT
len: 17; v_gene: TRDV2; j_gene: TRDJ1; abundance: .; d_gene: TRDD3; CDR3aa: CACDVLGDTRYTDKLIF; CDR3nt: TGTGCCTGTGACGTACTGGGGGATACGCGCTACACCGATAAACTCATCTTT
len: 18; v_gene: TRAV29/DV5; j_gene: TRDJ1; abundance: few; d_gene: TRDD3; CDR3aa: CAAGAMSTGGYMTDKLIF; CDR3nt: TGTGCAGCAGGCGCGATGTCGACTGGGGGATACATGACCGATAAACTCATCTTT
len: 19; v_gene: TRDV2; j_gene: TRDJ3; abundance: .; d_gene: TRDD3; CDR3aa: CACDTTGGYGNWDTRQMFF; CDR3nt: TGTGCCTGTGACACCACTGGGGGATACGGGAACTGGGACACCCGACAGATGTTTTTC
len: 13; v_gene: TRDV3; j_gene: TRDJ1; abundance: .; d_gene: .; CDR3aa: CAFRGCGTDKLIF; CDR3nt: TGTGCCTTCCGCGGATGTGGTACCGATAAACTCATCTTT
len: 19; v_gene: TRAV29/DV5; j_gene: TRDJ1; abundance: .; d_gene: .; CDR3aa: CAARFLLGTFERNTDKLIF; CDR3nt: TGTGCAGCAAGATTCCTACTGGGTACTTTCGAACGGAACACCGATAAACTCATCTTT
len: 20; v_gene: TRDV2; j_gene: TRDJ3; abundance: .; d_gene: TRDD3; CDR3aa: CACDRLMGDTTAWDTRQMFF; CDR3nt: TGTGCCTGTGACCGTTTGATGGGGGATACGACTGCCTGGGACACCCGACAGATGTTTTTC
len: 18; v_gene: TRDV2; j_gene: TRDJ3; abundance: few; d_gene: TRDD3; CDR3aa: CACDTAGGSSWDTRQMFF; CDR3nt: TGTGCCTGTGACACCGCTGGGGGTTCCTCCTGGGACACCCGACAGATGTTTTTC
len: 18; v_gene: TRDV1; j_gene: TRDJ1; abundance: .; d_gene: TRDD3; CDR3aa: CALGELATGGRYTDRLIF; CDR3nt: TGTGCTCTTGGGGAACTTGCTACTGGGGGACGTTACACCGATAGACTCATCTTT
len: 18; v_gene: TRDV2; j_gene: TRDJ3; abundance: .; d_gene: .; CDR3aa: CACDTAEGSSWDTRQMFF; CDR3nt: TGTGCCTGTGACACCGCGGAGGGGAGCTCCTGGGACACCCGACAGATGTTTTTC
len: 18; v_gene: TRDV2; j_gene: TRDJ3; abundance: few; d_gene: TRDD3; CDR3aa: CACDRLGESSWDTRQMFF; CDR3nt: TGTGCCTGTGACAGACTGGGGGAAAGCTCCTGGGACACCCGACAGATGTTTTTC
len: 15; v_gene: TRDV2; j_gene: TRDJ2; abundance: few; d_gene: TRDD3; CDR3aa: CACDTVGILTAQLFF; CDR3nt: TGTGCCTGTGACACGGTAGGGATACTGACAGCACAACTCTTCTTT
len: 16; v_gene: TRDV2; j_gene: TRDJ1; abundance: medium-sized; d_gene: TRDD3; CDR3aa: CACDTLGDTHTDKLIF; CDR3nt: TGTGCCTGTGACACCCTGGGGGATACGCACACCGATAAACTCATCTTT
len: 14; v_gene: TRDV2; j_gene: TRDJ2; abundance: large; d_gene: TRDD3; CDR3aa: CACDPLGDTAQLFF; CDR3nt: TGTGCCTGTGACCCACTGGGGGATACAGCACAACTCTTCTTT
len: 19; v_gene: TRDV2; j_gene: TRDJ3; abundance: .; d_gene: TRDD3; CDR3aa: CACDTVAGGSSWDTRQMFF; CDR3nt: TGTGCCTGTGACACCGTTGCTGGGGGAAGCTCCTGGGACACCCGACAGATGTTTTTC
len: 19; v_gene: TRDV1; j_gene: TRDJ1; abundance: .; d_gene: .; CDR3aa: CALGELYDEGDWDTDKLIF; CDR3nt: TGTGCTCTTGGGGAACTCTACGACGAAGGGGATTGGGACACCGATAAACTCATCTTT
len: 16; v_gene: TRDV1; j_gene: TRDJ1; abundance: .; d_gene: TRDD3; CDR3aa: CALEGFTGGYTDKLIF; CDR3nt: TGTGCTCTGGAAGGTTTTACTGGGGGCTACACCGATAAGCTCATCTTT
len: 18; v_gene: TRDV2; j_gene: TRDJ3; abundance: few; d_gene: TRDD3; CDR3aa: CACDLLGDTSWDTRQMFF; CDR3nt: TGTGCCTGTGACCTACTGGGGGATACATCCTGGGACACCCGACAGATGTTTTTC